This TCR beta chain was found in a study of shared clonotypes between healthy human individuals (dated by TCRdb to about 2020). Turning to the overall study: The cohort comprised a couple of women and a few men aged 18 to 49 years. Blood TCR repertoires of 5 or 6 healthy adults were deeply sequenced to estimate repertoire size and the extent of clonotype sharing between individuals. Leukapheresis yielded between about 0.8 and 8.9 billion PBMCs per donor. For each donor, CD4 naive and CD4 memory were each given three plates, CD8 naive was given two plates, and CD8 memory was given one plate. To increase sequencing depth and limit assay-specific biases, TCR repertoire library preparation and sequencing were carried out by different laboratories using diverse techniques.

The donors were healthy, HIV-negative adults with no recently reported acute infections or vaccinations. Every donor was a Caucasian adult residing in Nashville, Tennessee, USA. CD4+ T cells were enriched by magnetic negative selection; naive cells were then positively selected on CD45RA, and the negative fraction formed the memory subset. Blood was obtained by leukapheresis, after which PBMCs were separated by Ficoll-Histopaque density gradient centrifugation and cryopreserved in liquid nitrogen vapor phase. Purity and quantity of every magnetically sorted T cell population were checked by analytical flow cytometry. Each sorted fraction had its genomic DNA isolated and then quantified by UV absorbance on a Nanodrop 2000c. Overall study outcomes, separate from this receptor: Sampling was restricted to blood, and TCR repertoires in tissues likely differ from the TCR repertoires found in blood. Across a handful of donors, about 5.2% of naive CD4, roughly 3.4% of naive CD8, roughly 2.3% of memory CD4, and approximately 0.4% of memory CD8 clonotypes were shared. Naive subsets generally had larger estimated clonotype richness than memory subsets did. Higher generation probabilities were observed for clonotypes shared by all four sorted-subset donors than for non-shared clonotypes. The genetic and exposure-history diversity represented was limited by the small number of donors. Pairwise subsampling led to the expectation that sequencing depth would affect the degree of clonotype sharing among donors. Even with the large sequencing depth, rarefaction of the sorted-subset datasets indicated that sequencing was incomplete.

CDR1 ENHRY and CDR2 SYGVKD are derived from the germline V gene. The CDR3 measures 14 amino acids from cysteine to phenylalanine. The retained sequence is limited to the CDR3, 42 bases, with the frame set at the first base. At the junction V is shortened by 6 bases and J by 10 bases; bases outside the gene matches: 12. In this sample, this clone turned up once. Its antigen target is currently unknown. The sample holds no much larger clone one base away, and base qualities are not on file. Using the deep immunoSEQ assay, multiplex PCR amplified TCR CDR3 regions from genomic DNA. Extracted genomic DNA from each cell subset was distributed evenly across all wells of several immunoSEQ 96-well plates, and each plate was treated as a replicate. For sorted subsets, approximately 200 ng of genomic DNA, equivalent to around 30,000 T cell genomes, went into each replicate PCR. Purified libraries were measured with a Qubit 3.0 fluorometer, size-checked on a Bioanalyzer 2100, and measured again with the KAPA Library Quantification kit. Every immunoSEQ 96-well plate was sequenced on a separate single-read 150-cycle Illumina NextSeq 550 flow cell. Per the original workflow: The immunoSEQ output contained only junctional sequences without quality scores, so filtering could not match that applied to full-length reads. Sequences were annotated with PyIR, a Python wrapper for IgBLAST v1.9, and V/J genes and CDR3 were assigned using IMGT germline references. Reads were filtered out if the reads had weak V/J assignments (E-value above 1e-6), no CDR3, stop codons, out-of-frame junctions, or ambiguous translated residues. A V3J clonotype was defined by an identical inferred V gene, J gene, and CDR3 amino acid sequence. The percentage overlap between two repertoires was calculated by dividing the number of shared unique clonotypes by the size of the smaller repertoire. Richness of each repertoire was evaluated using RTK rarefaction, the Chao1 estimator, and Recon v2.1 estimates of unobserved clonotypes. OLGA was used to compute generation probabilities for all TCRbeta clonotypes that the gDNA method yielded from several donors. TCRdb mirrors the immuneACCESS table, restricted to in-frame sequences. Some clones are absent from its copies; in checked studies, under half trace to an unresolved V gene, and the reason for the others is unknown. D and trimming were read from the DNA, whereas the V and J calls and clone size are those reported in that table. The sample table contains about 2.4 million clones; only one count was recorded for more than 90% of them. The ten largest clones take up more than 0.12% of the sample.

This clonotype was obtained from a man between 18 and 29 years old in good health. This chain is built from TRBV10-3 and TRBJ1-2; the central 9 bases match TRBD1. The sample comprised naive CD4+ T cells sorted from blood. What this sample's cell subset or site label stands for: CD45RA+ positively selected. The CDR3 protein is CAIRAPGQGHDYTF. The nucleotide sequence is given as TGTGCCATCAGGGCGCCGGGACAGGGTCATGACTACACCTTC.